Described below is a single T cell receptor (beta chain) sequence and its context. The antigen remains unidentified. The ends were cut back, 3 bases at V and 0 bases at J, with 16 bases in the middle. Germline values: CDR1 DFQATT, CDR2 SNEGSKA (reference sequence). This CDR3 is 16 amino acids long. The sample comes from a study of regulatory T cells in long-lasting Graves disease. Findings and limits, study-wide: Persistent-disease Graves' patients showed less TCR diversity than new cases.

Time point here: newly diagnosed GD, antithyroid drugs for less than 3 months. Following extraction of RNA from PBMCs, that RNA was used to make the TCR library. Assembly of TCR beta libraries relied on iRepertoire HTBI primers together with Arm-PCR of CDR3 regions. Study processing details: Among the samples, 60 to 75 TRBV and 14 TRBJ segments were identified. Each CDR3 protein gets one entry after TCRdb re-called the multiplex PCR reads with MiXCR. In this record, the V and J calls reflect TCRdb's handling and not the investigators' own analysis. Among hundreds of thousands of distinct CDR3 sequences listed, roughly 16% were seen once. The sample was also linked to a second study, of T cells in Graves' hyperthyroidism and ophthalmopathy. As that report states: Graves' hyperthyroidism was deemed stable absent ophthalmopathy progression within 18 months.

The TCR was taken from a young man with Graves disease. This chain joins TRBV20-1 and TRBJ2-3; a possible D gene is TRBD1 (6 bases). The material was peripheral blood mononuclear cells (PBMCs), obtained at new diagnosis, from a patient treated with antithyroid drugs. The DNA of the CDR3 is TGCAGTGCTAGGGCGAAGGGGGTCCCTAGCACAGATACGCAGTATTTT. As protein: CSARAKGVPSTDTQYF.